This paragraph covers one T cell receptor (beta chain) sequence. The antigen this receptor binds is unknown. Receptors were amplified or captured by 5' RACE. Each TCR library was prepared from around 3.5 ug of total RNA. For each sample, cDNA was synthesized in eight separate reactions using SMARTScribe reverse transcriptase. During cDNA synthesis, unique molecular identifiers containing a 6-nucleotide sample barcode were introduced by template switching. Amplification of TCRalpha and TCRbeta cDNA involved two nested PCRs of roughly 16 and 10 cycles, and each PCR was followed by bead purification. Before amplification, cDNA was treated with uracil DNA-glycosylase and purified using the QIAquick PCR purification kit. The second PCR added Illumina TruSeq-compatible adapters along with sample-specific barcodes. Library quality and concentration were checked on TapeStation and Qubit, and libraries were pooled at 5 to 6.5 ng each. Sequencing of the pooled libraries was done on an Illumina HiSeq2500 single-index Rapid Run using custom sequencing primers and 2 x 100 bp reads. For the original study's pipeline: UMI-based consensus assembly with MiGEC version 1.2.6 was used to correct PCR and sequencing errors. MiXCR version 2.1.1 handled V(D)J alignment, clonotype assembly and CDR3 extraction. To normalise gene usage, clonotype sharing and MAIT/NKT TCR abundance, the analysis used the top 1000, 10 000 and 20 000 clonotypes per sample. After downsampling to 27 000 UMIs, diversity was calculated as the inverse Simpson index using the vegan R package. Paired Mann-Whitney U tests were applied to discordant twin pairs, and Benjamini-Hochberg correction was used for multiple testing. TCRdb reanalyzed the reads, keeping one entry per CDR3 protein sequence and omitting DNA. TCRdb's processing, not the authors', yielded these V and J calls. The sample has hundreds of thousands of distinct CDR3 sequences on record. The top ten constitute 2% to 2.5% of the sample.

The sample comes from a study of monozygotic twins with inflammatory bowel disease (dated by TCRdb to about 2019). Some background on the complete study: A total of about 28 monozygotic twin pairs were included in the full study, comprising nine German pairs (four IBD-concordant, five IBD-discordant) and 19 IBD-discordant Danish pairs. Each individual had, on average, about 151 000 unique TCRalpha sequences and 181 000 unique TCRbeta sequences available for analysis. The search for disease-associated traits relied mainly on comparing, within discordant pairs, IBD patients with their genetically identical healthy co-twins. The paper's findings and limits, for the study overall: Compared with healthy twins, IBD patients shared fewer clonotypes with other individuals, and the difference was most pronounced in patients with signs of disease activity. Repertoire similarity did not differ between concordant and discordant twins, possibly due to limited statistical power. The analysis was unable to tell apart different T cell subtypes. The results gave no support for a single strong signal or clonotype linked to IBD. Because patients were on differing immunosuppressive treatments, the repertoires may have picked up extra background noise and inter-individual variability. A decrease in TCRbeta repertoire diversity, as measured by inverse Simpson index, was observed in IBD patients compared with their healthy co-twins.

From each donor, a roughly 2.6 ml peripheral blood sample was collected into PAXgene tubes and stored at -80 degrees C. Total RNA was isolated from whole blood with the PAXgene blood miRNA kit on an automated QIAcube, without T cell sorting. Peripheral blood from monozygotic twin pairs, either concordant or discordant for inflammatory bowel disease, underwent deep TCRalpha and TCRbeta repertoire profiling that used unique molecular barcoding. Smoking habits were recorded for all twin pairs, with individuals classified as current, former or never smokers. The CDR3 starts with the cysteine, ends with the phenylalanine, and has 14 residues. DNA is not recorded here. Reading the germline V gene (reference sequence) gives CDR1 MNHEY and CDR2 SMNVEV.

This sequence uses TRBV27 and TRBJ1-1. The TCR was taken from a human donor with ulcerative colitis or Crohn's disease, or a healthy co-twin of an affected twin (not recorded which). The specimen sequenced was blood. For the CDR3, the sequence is CASSRGGENTEAFF.